The 18 T cell receptor beta chains below come from one sample, sequenced in a study of blood T cell repertoires in COVID-19. The table came from immunoSEQ multiplex PCR; TCRdb's copy has only in-frame clones and leaves some out. This table holds approximately 170,000 clones, roughly 93% found once. What was sequenced was peripheral blood. All receptors derive from a man between 18 and 29 years old with COVID-19, enrolled during active disease.

The V gene is TRBV18, the J gene TRBJ2-1, with 9 bases matching TRBD1. The V and J ends lost 5 bases and 3 bases, in that order; junction bases with no gene match: 5. Germline assignment: CDR1 KGHSH and CDR2 LQKENI. CDR3 length: 15 amino acids. The CDR3 region has the DNA TGTGCCAGCTCATCGACAGGGGGGCTCTACAATGAGCAGTTCTTC. This sequence encodes CASSSTGGLYNEQFF.

This clone was observed a few times. V and J are TRBV7-9 and TRBJ2-1; 7 bases map to TRBD1. Trimming took 2 bases from V and 9 from J; bases not matched to a gene: 10. Germline V gives CDR1 SEHNR, CDR2 FQNEAQ (reference sequence). This CDR3 region has 15 residues. CDR3 nucleotides: TGTGCCAGCAGCTTATTCGGACAGGCGCAAATTGAGCAGTTCTTC. This sequence encodes CASSLFGQAQIEQFF.

V is TRBV19 and J is TRBJ2-2; D is unclear. V gave up 5 bases and J gave up 0 bases, with 10 bases separating them. Germline CDR1 and CDR2: LNHDA and SQIVND (reference sequence). The CDR3 sequence is 15 residues long. CDR3 DNA: TGTGCCAGTAGTTTAATGATAGCGAACACCGGGGAGCTGTTTTTT. This translates into CASSLMIANTGELFF.

The rearrangement links TRBV20-1 to TRBJ2-7; TRBD2 matches 8 bases. J gave up 0 bases and V 3 bases, and 4 bases lay outside the gene matches. Looked up from germline, CDR1 is DFQATT and CDR2 is SNEGSKA (reference sequence). The CDR3 runs 14 residues. The DNA of the CDR3 is TGCAGTGCTAGTAGCGGGACAAGCTCCTACGAGCAGTACTTC. Protein product: CSASSGTSSYEQYF.

The chain uses TRBV28 and TRBJ2-3, with 7 nucleotides matching TRBD2. V shed 2 bases and J 0 bases; nucleotides not matched to a gene: 5. CDR3 length equals 16 residues. Germline CDR1 MDHEN, CDR2 SYDVKM. The CDR3 DNA sequence: TGTGCCAGCAGTTTAGCAGGGAGGGGAAGCACAGATACGCAGTATTTT. It yields the protein CASSLAGRGSTDTQYF.

This rearrangement joins TRBV5-5 to TRBJ2-6; D not resolved. This CDR3 is 19 amino acids long. V lost 0 bases to trimming and J lost 1 base, with 17 bases between them. Germline loops: CDR1 SGHKS, CDR2 YYEKEE (reference sequence). The CDR3 nucleotides are TGTGCCAGCAGCTTGGTTTCAGACCTCCGCGGTTCTGGGGCCAACGTCCTGACTTTC. It translates to CASSLVSDLRGSGANVLTF.

CDR3 DNA sequence: TGTGCCACCAGCAGAGTTAGCGGACCTACTTATGAGCAGTTCTTC. Translated, it gives CATSRVSGPTYEQFF. This chain uses TRBV15 with TRBJ2-1; maybe TRBD2 (6 bases). Per the germline V gene, CDR1 is LNHNV and CDR2 is YYDKDF (reference sequence). The V end lost 1 base, the J end lost 8 bases, and 15 bases lay between the germline ends. The CDR3 extends over 15 amino acids.

This chain links TRBV9 with TRBJ2-1; 9 bases are a match to TRBD2. Germline trimming cut 0 bases from V and 10 bases from J; bases unmatched to any gene: 11. Looked up from germline, CDR1 is SGDLS and CDR2 is YYNGEE. The CDR3 sequence is 16 residues long. The CDR3 region has the DNA TGTGCCAGCAGCGTAGAGGTGAGCGGGAGGTGGTCCGAGCAGTTCTTC. This codes for CASSVEVSGRWSEQFF.

By share, this clone counts as medium-sized. V usage is TRBV7-9 and J usage is TRBJ2-1; D perhaps matches TRBD1 (5 bases). The CDR3 has 16 amino acids. V was cut by 5 bases and J by 4 bases, with 18 bases left in between. Germline values: CDR1 SEHNR, CDR2 FQNEAQ (reference sequence). The CDR3 reads CASSTYQGKDYNEQFF. The CDR3 DNA sequence: TGTGCCAGCAGCACATATCAGGGTAAGGATTACAATGAGCAGTTCTTC.

This clone was observed a single time. CDR3 sequence: CASSLSQGGNQPQHF. As DNA, the CDR3 is TGTGCCAGCAGTTTATCACAGGGTGGCAATCAGCCCCAGCATTTT. The rearrangement joins TRBV27 to TRBJ1-5; maybe TRBD1 (6 bases). Per germline, CDR1 MNHEY and CDR2 SMNVEV (reference sequence). Between the trimmed V and J ends, which lost 0 bases and 2 bases, there was a span of 8 bases. The CDR3 totals 15 residues.

V is TRBV28 and J is TRBJ2-1; 7 nucleotides line up with TRBD2. V trimming: 3 bases; J trimming: 3 bases; junction bases outside the gene matches: 8. The CDR3 has 16 amino acids. Per the germline V gene, CDR1 is MDHEN and CDR2 is SYDVKM. The CDR3 coding sequence is TGTGCCAGCAGTTTGGGAGGCGGGACTAACTACAATGAGCAGTTCTTC. The encoded protein is CASSLGGGTNYNEQFF.

This chain joins TRBV10-1 and TRBJ1-1; 7 bases match TRBD1. V lost 6 bases and J lost 5; bases outside the gene matches: 6. Per the germline V gene, CDR1 is WNHNN and CDR2 is SYGVQD (reference sequence). The CDR3 covers 13 residues. This CDR3 reads CASSEKQGTEAFF. The CDR3 coding sequence is TGCGCCAGCAGCGAAAAACAGGGGACTGAAGCTTTCTTT.

CDR3 bases: TGTGCCAGCAGCCAAGGTGGGGGGGAGCCCCAGCATTTT. Translating it yields CASSQGGGEPQHF. The chain has TRBV14 and TRBJ1-5, with D possibly matching TRBD1 (5 bases). CDR1 and CDR2 from the germline V gene are SGHDN and FVKESK. This CDR3 region has 13 residues. V was cut by 1 base and J by 8 bases, with 9 bases left in between.

This sequence joins TRBV9 and TRBJ2-2, with a possible D match to TRBD2 (6 bases). Deletions cut 3 bases from V and 11 bases from J, with 11 bases between. The CDR3 extends over 12 amino acids. CDR1 and CDR2 from the germline V gene are SGDLS and YYNGEE. CDR3 bases: TGTGCCAGCAGCGGGGGGGACGCTGAGCTGTTTTTT. Protein sequence: CASSGGDAELFF.

This clone is a singleton in its sample. This chain joins TRBV10-3 and TRBJ1-5; 9 bases map to TRBD1. The CDR3 sequence is 16 residues long. Germline trimming cut 6 bases from V and 4 bases from J; bases unmatched to any gene: 10. CDR1 is ENHRY, CDR2 SYGVKD, per germline. In nucleotides, the CDR3 is TGTGCCATCAGGGAAGACAGGGGGAGCGGGAATCAGCCCCAGCATTTT. Its protein product is CAIREDRGSGNQPQHF.

Written as DNA, the CDR3 is TGTGCCAGCAGCCAAAGCGGGCACACAGATACGCAGTATTTT. It encodes CASSQSGHTDTQYF. The chain uses TRBV3-1 (or the pseudogene TRBV3-2) and TRBJ2-3, with a weak D call TRBD2 (6 bases). V was trimmed by 2 bases and J by 2 bases, leaving 8 bases between them. The CDR3 contains 14 residues. The germline V gene encodes CDR1 LGHDT and CDR2 YNNKEL (reference sequence).

This chain connects TRBV5-6 to TRBJ2-7; 12 bases map to TRBD2. Germline assignment: CDR1 SGHDT and CDR2 YYEEEE. The V and J ends lost 6 bases and 2 bases, in that order; junction bases with no gene match: 9. The CDR3 extends over 16 amino acids. The CDR3 is CASTRTSGRITYEQYF. Here the CDR3 DNA reads TGTGCCAGCACCCGAACTAGCGGGAGGATCACCTACGAGCAGTACTTC.

V gene TRBV11-2 combines with J gene TRBJ2-3; D possibly corresponds to TRBD2 (6 bases). CDR3 length: 13 residues. From germline, CDR1 is SGHAT and CDR2 FQNNGV. V lost 5 bases to trimming and J lost 2 bases, with 8 bases between them. The CDR3 DNA reads TGTGCCAGCAGCGAGGACTACACAGATACGCAGTATTTT. Its protein is CASSEDYTDTQYF.